The 2 T cell receptor beta chains listed next were all sequenced from one sample in a study of CD4 T cells in relation to SARS-CoV-2 and coronaviruses. Generated by immunoSEQ multiplex PCR, the TCRdb table keeps only in-frame clones and is missing some. The data show 55,000 to 75,000 clones, with about nine tenths seen just once and 1.6% held by the top ten. CD4+ T cells from unexposed donors were obtained before the COVID-19 pandemic (2011-2018). The material sequenced was memory CD4+ T cells from PBMCs. These receptors all stem from a human donor in good health.

The chain is built from TRBV19 and TRBJ1-2; 11 nucleotides line up with TRBD1. The V gene's germline CDR1 is LNHDA and CDR2 SQIVND (reference sequence). CDR3 size: 14 residues. After removal of 3 bases from V and 7 bases from J, the junction contained 4 bases not matched to a gene. The CDR3 spells CASSIGQGALGYTF. CDR3 bases: TGTGCCAGTAGTATCGGACAGGGGGCTCTTGGCTACACCTTC.

This clone was recorded only once. The chain is built from TRBV24-1 and TRBJ1-5; no definite D call. The germline V gene encodes CDR1 KGHDR and CDR2 SFDVKD. The length of the CDR3 is 18 residues. The germline V and J ends were trimmed by 0 bases and 0 bases, with 14 bases remaining between them. CDR3 sequence: CATSDLLAYTHSNQPQHF. The CDR3 DNA follows: TGTGCCACCAGTGATTTGCTGGCCTATACCCATAGCAATCAGCCCCAGCATTTT.